A selection of T cell receptor beta chains follows, all from one sample in a study of shared clonotypes between healthy human individuals. Produced via immunoSEQ multiplex PCR; TCRdb's table is partial and in-frame only. The sample has about 730,000 clones, approximately 77% seen once. What was sequenced was memory CD4+ T cells sorted from blood. The receptors derive from a woman between 25 and 40 years old in good health. The CDR3 runs from the conserved cysteine through the conserved F or W. The D gene is left open where the match is weak. Some rows mark clone size as missing; the rest say once, few, many or name a class of expanded clone.

>TRBV5-6|TRBD1|TRBJ1-2|few
CASSGSDRVYGYTF
TGTGCCAGCAGCGGGAGTGACAGGGTCTATGGCTACACCTTC
>TRBV28|NA|TRBJ1-2|NA
CASNTPQGNYGYTF
TGTGCCAGCAATACACCCCAGGGGAACTATGGCTACACCTTC
>TRBV5-5|NA|TRBJ1-1|many
CASSHNVPTEAFF
TGTGCCAGCAGTCATAACGTTCCCACTGAAGCTTTCTTT
>TRBV2|TRBD1|TRBJ1-5|few
CASSGTGGDQPQHF
TGTGCCAGCAGTGGGACAGGGGGTGATCAGCCCCAGCATTTT
>TRBV5-1|NA|TRBJ1-4|NA
CASSLRPHGTNEKLFF
TGCGCCAGCAGCTTGCGTCCCCACGGGACTAATGAAAAACTGTTTTTT
>TRBV30|NA|TRBJ2-7|NA
CAWRGRGNEQYF
TGTGCCTGGCGTGGTCGGGGTAACGAGCAGTACTTC
>TRBV28|NA|TRBJ2-2|NA
CASSPGTWDTGELFF
TGTGCCAGCAGCCCCGGGACCTGGGACACCGGGGAGCTGTTTTTT
>TRBV29-1|TRBD2|TRBJ2-2|NA
CSVIAGVRAGELFF
TGCAGCGTGATAGCGGGAGTGCGCGCCGGGGAGCTGTTTTTT
>TRBV6-1|TRBD1|TRBJ2-7|NA
CASSEFSGGTGVVHEQYF
TGTGCCAGCAGTGAATTTAGTGGGGGGACAGGGGTGGTCCACGAGCAGTACTTC
>TRBV11-2|NA|TRBJ2-5|NA
CASSRSSVVETQYF
TGTGCCAGCAGCCGAAGCTCAGTGGTAGAGACCCAGTACTTC
>TRBV6-6|NA|TRBJ1-4|NA
CASNDGGLNEKLFF
TGTGCCAGCAATGATGGAGGGCTTAATGAAAAACTGTTTTTT
>TRBV11-2|NA|TRBJ2-5|NA
CASSSHKGGQETQYF
TGTGCCAGCAGCTCCCATAAAGGGGGCCAAGAGACCCAGTACTTC
>TRBV7-2|NA|TRBJ2-3|NA
CASSFGGMADTQYF
TGTGCCAGCAGCTTCGGCGGGATGGCAGATACGCAGTATTTT
>TRBV5-5|NA|TRBJ2-3|NA
CASSLYVDTQYF
TGTGCCAGCAGCCTCTATGTAGATACGCAGTATTTT
>TRBV5-1|NA|TRBJ2-7|NA
CASSVMRGRYEQYF
TGCGCCAGCAGCGTGATGAGGGGCAGATACGAGCAGTACTTC
>TRBV18|NA|TRBJ2-5|NA
CASSSKETQYF
TGTGCCAGCTCAAGTAAGGAGACCCAGTACTTC
>TRBV18|TRBD1|TRBJ1-5|NA
CASSLGQGWNQPQHF
TGTGCCAGCTCGCTAGGACAGGGTTGGAATCAGCCCCAGCATTTT
>TRBV6-5|NA|TRBJ2-1|NA
CASSYSQTGQFF
TGTGCCAGCAGTTATTCCCAAACGGGGCAGTTCTTC
>TRBV7-2|NA|TRBJ2-7|NA
CASSLVFGVTYEQYF
TGTGCCAGCAGCTTAGTTTTTGGGGTAACCTACGAGCAGTACTTC
>TRBV18|NA|TRBJ2-3|NA
CASSPETGLRTDTQYF
TGTGCCAGCTCGCCCGAGACAGGACTCCGCACAGATACGCAGTATTTT
>TRBV11-2|TRBD2|TRBJ2-1|once
CASSPAPLAGVYNEQFF
TGTGCCAGCAGCCCGGCACCTCTAGCGGGGGTTTACAATGAGCAGTTCTTC